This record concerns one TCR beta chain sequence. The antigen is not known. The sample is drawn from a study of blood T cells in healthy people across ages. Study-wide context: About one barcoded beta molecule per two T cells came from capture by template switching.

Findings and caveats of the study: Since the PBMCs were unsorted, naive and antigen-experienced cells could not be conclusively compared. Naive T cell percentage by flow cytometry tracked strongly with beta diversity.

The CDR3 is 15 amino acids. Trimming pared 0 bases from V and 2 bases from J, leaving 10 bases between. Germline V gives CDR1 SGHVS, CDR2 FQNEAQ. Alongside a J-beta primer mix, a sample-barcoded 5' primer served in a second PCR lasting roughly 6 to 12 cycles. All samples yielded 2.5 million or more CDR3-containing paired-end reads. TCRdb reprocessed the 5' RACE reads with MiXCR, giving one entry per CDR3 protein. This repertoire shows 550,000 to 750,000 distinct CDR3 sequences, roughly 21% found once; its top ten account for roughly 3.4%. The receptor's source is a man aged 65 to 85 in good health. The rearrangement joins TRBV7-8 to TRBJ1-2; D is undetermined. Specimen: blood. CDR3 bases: TGTGCCAGCAGCTTAGCGCCGGGAACGAACTATGGCTACACCTTC. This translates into CASSLAPGTNYGYTF.